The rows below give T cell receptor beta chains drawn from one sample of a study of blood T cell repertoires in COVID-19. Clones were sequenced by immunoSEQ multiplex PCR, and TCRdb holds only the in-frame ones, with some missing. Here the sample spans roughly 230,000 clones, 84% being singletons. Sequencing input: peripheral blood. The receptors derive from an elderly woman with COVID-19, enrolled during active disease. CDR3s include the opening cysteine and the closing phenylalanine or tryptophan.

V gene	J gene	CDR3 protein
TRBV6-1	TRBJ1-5	CASSELDTHQPQHF
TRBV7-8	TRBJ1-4	CASSPPTGEGEKLFF
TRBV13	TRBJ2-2	CASSLVFTGELFF
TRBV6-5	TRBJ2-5	CASTGTEVYQETQYF
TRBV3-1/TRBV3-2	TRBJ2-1	CASSQNSGGAAYNEQFF
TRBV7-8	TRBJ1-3	CASSPQGGSGNTIYF
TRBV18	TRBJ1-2	CASSPPGQGNYGYTF
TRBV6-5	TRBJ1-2	CASSPPGGYGYTF
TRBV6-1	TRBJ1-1	CASSEAYRALAFF
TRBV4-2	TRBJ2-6	CASSQITRAGANVLTF
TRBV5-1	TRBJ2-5	CASSPGLEETQYF
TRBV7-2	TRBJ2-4	CASSPPGQAKNIQYF
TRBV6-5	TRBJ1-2	CASSSINSGQFGYTF
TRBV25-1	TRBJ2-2	CASEGGASRPGELFF
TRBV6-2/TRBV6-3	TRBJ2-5	CASSYNSGETQYF
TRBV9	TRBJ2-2	CASSVDVGGATGELFF
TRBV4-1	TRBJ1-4	CASSRVAGRRTAGEKLFF
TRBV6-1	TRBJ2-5	CASSGRLAGGRRGQETQYF
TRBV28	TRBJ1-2	CASSTVPGQGWGGYTF
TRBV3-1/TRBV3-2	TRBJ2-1	CASSQGGQGGNEQFF
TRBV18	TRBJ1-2	CASSPSGKLLNYGYTF
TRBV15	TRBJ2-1	CATSTSGGHNEQFF
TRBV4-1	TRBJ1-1	CASSQSGQTYTEAFF
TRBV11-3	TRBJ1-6	CASSYATGISPLHF
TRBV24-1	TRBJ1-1	CATRGDREDTEAFF
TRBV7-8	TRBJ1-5	CASAGGDSNQPQHF